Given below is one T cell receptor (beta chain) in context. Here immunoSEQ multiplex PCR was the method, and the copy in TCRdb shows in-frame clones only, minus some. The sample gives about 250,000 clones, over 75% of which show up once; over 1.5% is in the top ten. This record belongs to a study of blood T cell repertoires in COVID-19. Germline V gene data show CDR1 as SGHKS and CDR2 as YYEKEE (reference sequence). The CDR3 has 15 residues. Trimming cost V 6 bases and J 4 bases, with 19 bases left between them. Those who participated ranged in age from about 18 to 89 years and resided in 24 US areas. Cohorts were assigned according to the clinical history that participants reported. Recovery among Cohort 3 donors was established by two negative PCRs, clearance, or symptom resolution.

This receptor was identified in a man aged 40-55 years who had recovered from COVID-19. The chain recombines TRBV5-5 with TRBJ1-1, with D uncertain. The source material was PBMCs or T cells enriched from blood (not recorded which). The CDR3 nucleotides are TGTGCCAGCAAAGCTTGGTTTTACGCGGGCACTGAAGCTTTCTTT. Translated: CASKAWFYAGTEAFF.